The 30 T cell receptor beta chains reported below all come from one sample, sequenced in a study of cytomegalovirus exposure and HLA in healthy donors. Vbeta (60) and Jbeta (13) primers were used in the PCR. Profiled with immunoSEQ multiplex PCR; TCRdb holds only in-frame clones, not every one. The sample shows about 83,000 clones, 65% to 80% of them seen only once. Material: PBMCs. These receptors were obtained from a man in his 60s in good health and CMV-seronegative.

The table lists this clone with a few counts. This CDR3 reads CASSYIQGYEQYF. The CDR3 nucleotides are TGTGCCAGCAGTTACATACAGGGGTACGAGCAGTACTTC. The chain uses TRBV6-6 and TRBJ2-7; TRBD1 matches at 7 bases. The CDR3 loop spans 13 amino acids. Germline CDR1 reads MNHNY; CDR2 reads SVGAGI (reference sequence). Losses at the gene ends were 2 bases for V and 4 bases for J; bases not matched to a gene: 2.

The chain combines TRBV9 with TRBJ2-5, with TRBD2 as a possible D gene (6 bases). The germline V gene has CDR1 SGDLS and CDR2 YYNGEE. There are 15 residues in the CDR3. Trimming took off 3 bases at V and 6 bases at J, with 18 bases between the two ends. The CDR3 DNA reads as TGTGCCAGCAGCGGTAGCTTAGGCGGGGTACAGACCCAGTACTTC. Translated, it gives CASSGSLGGVQTQYF.

This clone was observed a handful of times. The chain employs TRBV2 and TRBJ2-5, with a possible D match to TRBD2 (7 bases). Trimming took off 3 bases at V and 9 bases at J, with 35 bases between the two ends. CDR3 length equals 20 residues. Per germline, CDR1 SNHLY and CDR2 FYNNEI. CDR3 coding DNA: TGTGCCAGCAGTGACCCTTTTCTGGAGCCTTTTGGCGGGGGCCCCGGGCCCCAGTACTTC. Amino acids: CASSDPFLEPFGGGPGPQYF.

This rearrangement joins TRBV6-1 to TRBJ2-5; TRBD2 agrees at 14 bases. The germline V gene encodes CDR1 MNHNS and CDR2 SASEGT. V shed 6 bases, J shed 5 bases, and the junction held 5 bases outside the gene matches. This CDR3 has 15 residues. Here the CDR3 reads CASSATSGGAETQYF. The CDR3 DNA reads as TGTGCCAGCAGCGCGACTAGCGGGGGGGCCGAGACCCAGTACTTC.

Here the CDR3 reads CASRGTGEASPLHF. The CDR3 DNA sequence: TGTGCCAGTAGAGGGACAGGGGAGGCCTCACCCCTCCACTTT. The rearrangement links TRBV19 to TRBJ1-6, with 10 bases identical to TRBD1. V trimming: 6 bases; J trimming: 10 bases; junction bases outside the gene matches: 6. The germline V gene encodes CDR1 LNHDA and CDR2 SQIVND (reference sequence). This CDR3 comprises 14 residues.

As for this clone: Within the sample, other DNA sequences also encode this same CDR3. The rearrangement links TRBV11-2 to TRBJ1-2; D unclear. Per germline, CDR1 SGHAT and CDR2 FQNNGV. The V and J ends lost 1 base and 2 bases respectively, with 8 bases between them. CDR3 length: 14 residues. Here the CDR3 DNA reads TGTGCCAGCAGCTTAGTGGCGGGAAACTATGGCTACACCTTC. It translates to CASSLVAGNYGYTF.

This clone was seen a handful of times. This chain links TRBV6-5 with TRBJ2-5; perhaps TRBD2 as D (6 bases). This CDR3 spans 13 amino acids. Looked up from germline, CDR1 is MNHEY and CDR2 is SVGAGI. V was clipped by 10 bases and J by 2 bases, with 14 bases between them. The CDR3 protein is CATSRGIQETQYF. CDR3 coding DNA: TGTGCCACGTCTCGGGGGATTCAAGAGACCCAGTACTTC.

The chain employs TRBV10-3 and TRBJ1-5; D possibly corresponds to TRBD1 (5 bases). The germline V and J ends were trimmed by 9 bases and 5 bases, with 14 bases remaining between them. The CDR3 is 13 amino acids. The V gene's germline CDR1 is ENHRY and CDR2 SYGVKD. This CDR3 is CAIGDSSDQPQHF. CDR3 bases: TGTGCCATAGGAGACAGTTCTGATCAGCCCCAGCATTTT.

The chain has TRBV9 and TRBJ2-4, with TRBD1 matching 9 bases. Germline trimming cut 6 bases from V and 7 bases from J; bases unmatched to any gene: 11. The CDR3 covers 15 residues. Germline V gives CDR1 SGDLS, CDR2 YYNGEE. CDR3 amino acids: CASTPGTGLMNIQYF. The CDR3, as DNA: TGTGCCAGCACACCCGGGACAGGGTTGATGAACATTCAGTACTTC. Based on the CDR3 plus reference TRBV9 and TRBJ2-4, the full variable domain is DSGVTQTPKHLITATGQRVTLRCSPRSGDLSVYWYQQSLDQGLQFLIQYYNGEERAKGNILERFSAQQFPDLHSELNLSSLELGDSALYFCASTPGTGLMNIQYFGAGTRLSVL.

The chain has TRBV7-9 and TRBJ1-2; weak D call: TRBD1 (5 bases). This CDR3 has 15 amino acids. Germline-derived CDR1 and CDR2 are SEHNR and FQNEAQ (reference sequence). V was trimmed by 9 bases and J by 5 bases, leaving 22 bases between them. The CDR3 nucleotides are TGTGCCAGTGCCGCGTCCCCGCGGGGGGAGTATGGCTACACCTTC. It codes for CASAASPRGEYGYTF.

For this clone: At one end, the junction sequence differs from germline, possibly due to a read error. The genes are TRBV7-9 and TRBJ2-7; D is undetermined. CDR1 is SEHNR, CDR2 FQNEAQ, per germline (reference sequence). CDR3 size: 12 residues. CDR3 DNA sequence: TGTTCCAGCAGCTCGCCCTCCGGCGAGCAGTACTTC. It yields the protein CSSSSPSGEQYF.

The V gene is TRBV4-1, the J gene TRBJ2-6; D is perhaps TRBD2 (5 bases). The V and J ends lost 6 bases and 4 bases respectively, with 13 bases between them. The CDR3 runs to 15 residues. Germline loops: CDR1 MGHRA, CDR2 YSYEKL. CDR3 region: CASSKAVSGANVLTF. CDR3 DNA: TGCGCCAGCAGTAAAGCGGTATCGGGGGCCAACGTCCTGACTTTC.

The chain has TRBV27 and TRBJ1-1, with 8 positions matching TRBD1. The CDR3 has 14 amino acids. The V segment lost 3 bases and the J segment 3 bases; nucleotides outside the gene matches: 3. Germline CDR1 MNHEY, CDR2 SMNVEV (reference sequence). CDR3 sequence (DNA): TGTGCCAGCAGTTTGCGACAGGGGTACACTGAAGCTTTCTTT. Protein product: CASSLRQGYTEAFF.

For the CDR3, the DNA is TGTGCCAGCAGCCCCGGGACAGGATATAACACTGAAGCTTTCTTT. Its translation: CASSPGTGYNTEAFF. The chain recombines TRBV7-8 with TRBJ1-1; TRBD1 agrees at 8 bases. V lost 5 bases, J lost 2 bases, and 7 bases stayed unmatched. This CDR3 is built from 15 residues. In germline, CDR1 is SGHVS, CDR2 FQNEAQ.

The chain combines TRBV7-8 with TRBJ1-3, with D possibly TRBD1 on 5 matching bases. Trimming shortened V by 1 base and J by 4 bases, and 14 bases separated the two germline ends. The germline V gene encodes CDR1 SGHVS and CDR2 FQNEAQ. The CDR3 covers 16 residues. CDR3 in DNA: TGTGCCAGCAGCTTAGGATTGGGAGGGGCGGGAAACACCATATATTTT. As protein: CASSLGLGGAGNTIYF.

This clone was counted once. This specimen includes other DNA sequences encoding the same CDR3. The chain is built from TRBV2 and TRBJ2-1, with 8 nucleotides matching TRBD1. Germline V gives CDR1 SNHLY, CDR2 FYNNEI. V dropped 6 bases and J dropped 2; count of bases not matched to a gene: 6. The length of the CDR3 is 15 residues. CDR3 DNA: TGTGCCAGCAGACTAGCAGGGGGCCCCTACAATGAGCAGTTCTTC. Encoded protein: CASRLAGGPYNEQFF.

The chain joins TRBV6-5 to TRBJ2-1; maybe TRBD1 (6 bases). Germline CDR1 reads MNHEY; CDR2 reads SVGAGI. Trimming cost V 8 bases and J 7 bases, with 21 bases left between them. The CDR3 runs 15 residues. DNA of the CDR3: TGTGCCAGCTGGGAACAGGGAAAGAGAGGGAATGAGCAGTTCTTC. Translation: CASWEQGKRGNEQFF.

This clone was found once. The chain is built from TRBV5-1 and TRBJ1-2, with 7 bases matching TRBD1. Germline CDR1 and CDR2: SGHRS and YFSETQ. The junction had 17 bases not matched to a gene; V was cut back by 4 bases and J by 8 bases. The CDR3 consists of 16 residues. The CDR3 reads CASSHNTLTGKSGYTF. In DNA, the CDR3 is TGCGCCAGCAGCCATAACACCCTGACAGGGAAGAGCGGCTACACCTTC.

This clone was recorded only once. The rearrangement joins TRBV30 to TRBJ2-5, with 9 nucleotides matching TRBD1. The DNA matches TRBJ2-7 better at its end, which makes the J call doubtful. The germline gives CDR1 GTSNPN, CDR2 SVGIG (reference sequence). There are 13 residues in the CDR3. This CDR3 reads CAWSDRGRIEQYF. The CDR3, as DNA: TGTGCCTGGAGTGACAGGGGGCGGATCGAGCAGTACTTC.

The chain has TRBV6-5 and TRBJ1-1, with 7 bases identical to TRBD1. Germline V gene data show CDR1 as MNHEY and CDR2 as SVGAGI. The CDR3 spans 13 residues. Germline trimming cut 7 bases from V and 7 bases from J; bases unmatched to any gene: 9. CDR3 in amino acids: CASTLGTAVEAFF. CDR3 sequence (DNA): TGTGCCAGCACACTCGGGACAGCCGTTGAAGCTTTCTTT.

The chain joins TRBV25-1 to TRBJ1-6, with TRBD1 as a possible D gene (6 bases). V lost 6 bases, J lost 0 bases, and 9 bases lay in between. From germline, CDR1 is MGHDK and CDR2 SYGVNS. The CDR3 is 15 residues long. The CDR3 nucleotides are TGTGCCAGCAGGAGGGGGAGCTCCTATAATTCACCCCTCCACTTT. Its translation: CASRRGSSYNSPLHF.

The chain carries TRBV25-1 and TRBJ1-2, with TRBD1 identical over 9 bases. Germline loops: CDR1 MGHDK, CDR2 SYGVNS. The V and J ends lost 6 bases and 4 bases, in that order; junction bases with no gene match: 6. This CDR3 is 14 amino acids long. CDR3 sequence: CASRGTGMIYGYTF. The CDR3 bases are TGTGCCAGCAGGGGGACAGGGATGATCTATGGCTACACCTTC.

V usage is TRBV10-3 and J usage is TRBJ2-7; 7 nucleotides align to TRBD2. CDR3 length equals 13 residues. CDR1 and CDR2 (germline): ENHRY, SYGVKD. With V trimmed by 0 bases and J by 5 bases, 1 base remained unmatched. The CDR3 sequence: CAISESGRDEQYF. The DNA for the CDR3 is TGTGCCATCAGTGAGTCTGGGAGGGACGAGCAGTACTTC.

V gene TRBV11-2 combines with J gene TRBJ2-1; 12 bases fit TRBD2. There are 15 residues in the CDR3. Germline V lookup: CDR1 SGHAT, CDR2 FQNNGV. The V segment lost 5 bases and the J segment 8 bases; nucleotides outside the gene matches: 7. The CDR3 sequence: CASSRTSGTLYEQFF. The CDR3 DNA follows: TGTGCCAGCAGCCGGACTAGCGGGACTCTCTATGAGCAGTTCTTC.

A single count supports this clone. The CDR3 is CASSPATPLDEQFF. The CDR3 nucleotides are TGTGCCAGCAGCCCAGCGACCCCCCTCGATGAGCAGTTCTTC. This chain links TRBV7-9 with TRBJ2-1; D call uncertain. CDR1 and CDR2 (germline): SEHNR, FQNEAQ (reference sequence). V was cut by 5 bases and J by 8 bases, with 16 bases left in between. CDR3 length: 14 residues.

J is TRBJ2-5 and V is TRBV7-3; D not resolved. Matching the DNA end better, TRBJ2-7 makes the J call doubtful. The CDR3 is 14 residues long. Germline CDR1 and CDR2: SGHTA and FQGTGA. CDR3 loop: CASSLSPSSYEQYF. The CDR3 DNA is TGTGCCAGCAGCCTAAGCCCAAGCTCCTACGAGCAGTACTTC.

This rearrangement joins TRBV6-1 to TRBJ2-3, with D possibly matching TRBD2 (5 bases). Trimming pared 8 bases from V and 3 bases from J, leaving 9 bases between. This CDR3 region has 12 residues. Germline V CDR1 and CDR2: MNHNS, SASEGT. This chain's CDR3 is CASVRLTDTQYF. CDR3 nucleotide sequence: TGTGCCAGCGTACGACTAACAGATACGCAGTATTTT.

V and J are TRBV5-1 and TRBJ2-7, with 12 bases fitting TRBD1. Unmatched junction bases numbered 10, after V lost 7 bases and J lost 2 bases. Germline CDR1 reads SGHRS; CDR2 reads YFSETQ. The CDR3 has 16 amino acids. The CDR3 coding sequence is TGCGCCAGCGCCGGGACAGGGGGCGTCGAGACCTACGAGCAGTACTTC. It encodes CASAGTGGVETYEQYF.

This clone was observed a few times. The rearrangement links TRBV11-2 to TRBJ2-1, with D perhaps matching TRBD2 (5 bases). Germline CDR1 and CDR2: SGHAT and FQNNGV. Trimming stripped 11 bases from V and 0 bases from J, with 14 bases between. The CDR3 runs 14 residues. This CDR3 reads CASRTGSSYNEQFF. In DNA form, the CDR3 reads TGTGCCTCCCGAACGGGGAGCTCCTACAATGAGCAGTTCTTC.

The rearrangement links TRBV6-1 to TRBJ2-7; tentative D call: TRBD1 (6 bases). V was cut by 6 bases and J by 0 bases, with 12 bases left in between. CDR1 and CDR2 (germline): MNHNS, SASEGT. CDR3 size: 14 residues. The CDR3 loop reads CASRRDTSSYEQYF. The DNA for the CDR3 is TGTGCCAGCAGGAGGGACACGAGCTCCTACGAGCAGTACTTC.